One sample yielded the 14 T cell receptor beta chains listed below, sequenced in a study of cytomegalovirus exposure and HLA in healthy donors. The PCR ran on 60 Vbeta and 13 Jbeta primers. The assay was immunoSEQ multiplex PCR, and TCRdb's table has in-frame clones only and misses some. This repertoire shows approximately 140,000 clones, 70% to 80% found once; its top ten account for approximately 3.7%. Sequences were obtained from PBMCs. Source of these receptors: a human donor in good health.

The chain combines TRBV28 with TRBJ1-1, with D tentatively TRBD1 (5 bases). The germline V gene has CDR1 MDHEN and CDR2 SYDVKM. V dropped 5 bases and J dropped 1 base, with 23 bases sitting between them. This CDR3 has 18 residues. CDR3 protein: CASSPWGTKAGRNTEAFF. Written as DNA, the CDR3 is TGTGCCAGCAGTCCTTGGGGGACGAAGGCGGGGCGGAACACTGAAGCTTTCTTT.

J is TRBJ1-2 and V is TRBV18; TRBD1 might be the D (6 bases). The CDR3 has 14 amino acids. CDR1 is KGHSH and CDR2 is LQKENI in the germline V gene. V lost 3 bases, J lost 2 bases, and 10 bases lay in between. The DNA of the CDR3 is TGTGCCAGCTCACCCCAGGGGCCGAACTATGGCTACACCTTC. It codes for CASSPQGPNYGYTF. Full variable domain (remainder filled in from reference TRBV18 and TRBJ1-2): NAGVMQNPRHLVRRRGQEARLRCSPMKGHSHVYWYRQLPEEGLKFMVYLQKENIIDESGMPKERFSAEFPKEGPSILRIQQVVRGDSAAYFCASSPQGPNYGYTFGSGTRLTVV.

This clone appeared once. V gene TRBV27 combines with J gene TRBJ1-1; 7 nucleotides line up with TRBD1. The CDR3 loop spans 15 amino acids. J gave up 0 bases and V 6 bases, and 7 bases lay outside the gene matches. Germline V gene lookup returns CDR1 MNHEY and CDR2 SMNVEV (reference sequence). The CDR3 here is CASRFMTGMNTEAFF. The CDR3 DNA follows: TGTGCCAGCAGATTCATGACAGGGATGAACACTGAAGCTTTCTTT.

The gene calls are TRBV10-3 and TRBJ1-3; the match to TRBD1 covers 9 bases. V shed 4 bases and J 4 bases; nucleotides not matched to a gene: 5. In germline, CDR1 is ENHRY, CDR2 SYGVKD. This CDR3 contains 15 residues. The CDR3 nucleotides are TGTGCCATCAGTGGGGACAGGGTCGCCGGAAACACCATATATTTT. Its translation: CAISGDRVAGNTIYF.

The chain has TRBV9 and TRBJ1-1; D remains ambiguous. Germline-derived CDR1 and CDR2 are SGDLS and YYNGEE. V was shortened by 6 bases and J by 0 bases, with 15 bases between the two germline ends. This CDR3 region has 15 residues. The CDR3 nucleotides are TGTGCCAGCACCACTTACGGGGTTATGAACACTGAAGCTTTCTTT. Translating gives CASTTYGVMNTEAFF.

The rearrangement uses TRBV7-9 and TRBJ1-1; possible D gene TRBD1, 5 bases. Between the trimmed V and J ends, which lost 5 bases and 0 bases, there was a span of 13 bases. CDR3 size: 15 residues. CDR1 and CDR2 from the germline V gene are SEHNR and FQNEAQ (reference sequence). For the CDR3, the DNA is TGTGCCAGCAGCGGGGCACGGGCAGTGAACACTGAAGCTTTCTTT. Translated, it gives CASSGARAVNTEAFF.

The J gene is TRBJ2-7, the V gene TRBV28, with 11 bases aligning to TRBD2. After removal of 3 bases from V and 3 bases from J, the junction contained 1 base not matched to a gene. The CDR3 loop spans 14 amino acids. CDR1 MDHEN and CDR2 SYDVKM come from the germline V gene. The CDR3 is CASSFGTSGYEQYF. The DNA for the CDR3 is TGTGCCAGCAGTTTTGGGACTAGCGGCTACGAGCAGTACTTC.

This chain connects TRBV19 to TRBJ1-5; TRBD1 matches at 9 bases. J was trimmed by 5 bases and V by 4 bases; bases with no gene match: 6. The CDR3 loop spans 15 amino acids. Germline assignment: CDR1 LNHDA and CDR2 SQIVND (reference sequence). DNA for the CDR3: TGTGCCAGTAGTAGAAGACAGGGGGACTATCAGCCCCAGCATTTT. Its protein is CASSRRQGDYQPQHF.

V usage is TRBV27 and J usage is TRBJ2-1; D call uncertain. V lost 5 bases, J lost 8 bases, and 7 bases lay in between. The CDR3 is 11 amino acids. Germline lookup yields CDR1 MNHEY and CDR2 SMNVEV (reference sequence). As DNA, the CDR3 is TGTGCCAGCAGTCATGCGGATGAGCAGTTCTTC. Encoded protein: CASSHADEQFF.

This clone was counted only a few times. The chain links TRBV6-5 to TRBJ2-2, with a tentative D call TRBD2 (6 bases). There are 14 residues in the CDR3. In germline, CDR1 is MNHEY, CDR2 SVGAGI. Trimming took 0 bases from V and 7 from J, leaving 9 bases between them. Here the CDR3 reads CASSYSGGIGELFF. The CDR3 region has the DNA TGTGCCAGCAGTTACTCCGGGGGAATCGGGGAGCTGTTTTTT.

CDR3 sequence: CASHHTSGASYEQYF. The CDR3 bases are TGTGCCAGCCACCACACTTCAGGGGCCTCCTACGAGCAGTACTTC. The gene calls are TRBV6-1 and TRBJ2-7, with D possibly being TRBD1 (6 bases). The CDR3 loop spans 15 amino acids. Trimming took 8 bases from V and 0 from J, leaving 17 bases between them. Per germline, CDR1 MNHNS and CDR2 SASEGT.

The chain carries TRBV11-1 and TRBJ2-1, with a possible D match to TRBD2 (6 bases). The ends were cut back, 0 bases at V and 0 bases at J, with 6 bases in the middle. Germline values: CDR1 SGHAT, CDR2 FQDESV (reference sequence). The CDR3 spans 15 residues. The CDR3, as DNA: TGTGCCAGCAGCTTAGCGGGAGGCTCCTACAATGAGCAGTTCTTC. Its protein is CASSLAGGSYNEQFF.

CDR3 sequence (DNA): TGTGCCAGCAGTTTTAACCCGGGAGGGCGAATCTCAGATACGCAGTATTTT. Its translation is CASSFNPGGRISDTQYF. The chain is built from TRBV28 and TRBJ2-3; 8 bases are a match to TRBD2. V was clipped by 3 bases and J by 4 bases; unmatched bases: 12. The CDR3 sequence is 17 residues long. CDR1 MDHEN and CDR2 SYDVKM come from the germline V gene.

V and J are TRBV5-4 and TRBJ2-7, with 7 bases lining up with TRBD1. The CDR3 has 13 residues. Germline CDR1 reads SGHNT; CDR2 reads YYREEE (reference sequence). V trimming: 10 bases; J trimming: 5 bases; junction bases outside the gene matches: 12. The CDR3 loop reads CALTGPSVDEQYF. In DNA, the CDR3 is TGTGCCCTGACAGGGCCCTCCGTGGACGAGCAGTACTTC.